This T cell receptor beta chain was retrieved from a study of blood T cell repertoires in COVID-19 (dated by TCRdb to the early 2020s). With regard to the full study: Samples from collaborators originated in the United States, Italy and Spain and spanned both the acute and convalescent phases of COVID-19. The prospective study material was composed of cDNA or gDNA derived from T cells, B-cell-depleted T cells, or PBMCs. Deeply sampled blood TCRbeta repertoires from subjects exposed to, actively infected with, or recovered from COVID-19 were included in the dataset. A freely available public database, intended as a resource for researchers studying the immune response to SARS-CoV-2, is where the repertoires were released. The samples were drawn from two sources: the first 160 participants of the ongoing ImmuneRACE study, and 1,200 or so subjects contributed by 6 global collaborators. Nearly every sample came with metadata listing a de-identified subject ID, COVID-19 status, age in years and sex. Where available, HLA class I and class II types were taken from metadata supplied by the sample provider and were not determined by assay-based typing.

In the prospective study, participants were roughly 18 to 100 years old, resided in 24 geographic areas of the United States, and were enrolled through a virtual design. In the prospective study, participants were assigned to cohorts based on the clinical history participants reported in a screening survey and a study questionnaire. In the prospective study, mobile phlebotomists collected whole blood, serum and a nasopharyngeal or oropharyngeal swab from each participant. Over a roughly two-month period, participants in the prospective study had the option of providing additional blood draws and questionnaires. Blood samples from the prospective study were shipped frozen or at room temperature prior to DNA extraction. Taken from the germline V gene, the CDR1 and CDR2 loops are ENHRY and SYGVKD. V and J lose 3 bases and 8 bases, and a span of 8 bases separates them. From cysteine to phenylalanine, the CDR3 is 12 amino acids long. Of the read, only the CDR3 DNA is kept; its 36 bases are in frame from base 1.

Overall results and qualifications from the work: How much clinical and demographic metadata was included differed by source and by participant, and the metadata was provided uncurated.

The immunoSEQ Assay, a bias-controlled multiplex PCR, was used to amplify TCRbeta CDR3 regions from genomic DNA. The source study handled its data this way. Nucleated cell counts per sample were estimated from amplification of reference gene primers within the assay. To quantify the absolute abundance of each unique TCRbeta CDR3 rearrangement, sequence reads were collapsed and filtered. For each sample, productive Simpson clonality was calculated by taking the square root of Simpson's diversity index across productive rearrangements. TCRdb limited this immuneACCESS table to in-frame rearrangements with V and J called. A share of clones is missing; checked studies link under half to unresolved V genes, and the rest is unexplained. The DNA gave D and trimming, while V, J and clone size come from that table. The sample records a few hundred thousand clones, around 88% of which are singletons. The ten largest clones add up to 2.5% of the sample.

Comments on this clone: There is no known antigen for this receptor. Base qualities are not at hand, and no much larger clone is one base apart.

The sequence links TRBV10-3 to TRBJ2-1; the D gene is perhaps TRBD1, from 6 matching bases. The clonotype originates from a woman aged 40-49 years with acute COVID-19. The specimen sequenced was PBMCs or T cells enriched from blood (not recorded which). In nucleotide form, the sequence is TGTGCCATCAGTGACAGGGGCCATGAGCAGTTCTTC. It translates to CAISDRGHEQFF.